This TCR beta chain emerged from a study of regulatory T cells in long-lasting Graves disease. About the research overall: For a period under 3 months, newly diagnosed Graves' patients had taken antithyroid drugs.

Germline CDR1 reads MNHEY; CDR2 reads SMNVEV (reference sequence). The CDR3 is 14 residues long. V was clipped by 6 bases and J by 3 bases, with 13 bases between them. This clonotype was found a few times. Documented time point: newly diagnosed GD, antithyroid drugs for less than 3 months. The TCR library used RNA extracted from PBMCs. Sequencing libraries for TCR beta were prepared with iRepertoire HTBI primers and Arm-PCR of CDR3 regions. A single record per CDR3 protein comes from TCRdb applying MiXCR to the multiplex PCR reads. The sample has 680,000 or so distinct CDR3 sequences; approximately 15% are singletons. The same sample was also studied in work on T cells in Graves' hyperthyroidism and ophthalmopathy. That source notes: Diagnosis rested on symptoms, serum thyroxine and TRAb, thyroid ultrasound, and orbital computed tomography. The model made its ophthalmopathy prediction, and onset followed a median about 6.8 months later.

This TCR was recovered from a woman in her twenties or thirties with Graves disease. Sequenced material: peripheral blood mononuclear cells (PBMCs), taken at new diagnosis, from a patient treated with antithyroid drugs. The V call is TRBV27, the J call TRBJ2-3; a weak D match, TRBD2 (6 bases). CDR3: CASRTGRRTDTQYF. The CDR3 DNA is TGTGCCAGCAGAACCGGGAGACGGACAGATACGCAGTATTTT.